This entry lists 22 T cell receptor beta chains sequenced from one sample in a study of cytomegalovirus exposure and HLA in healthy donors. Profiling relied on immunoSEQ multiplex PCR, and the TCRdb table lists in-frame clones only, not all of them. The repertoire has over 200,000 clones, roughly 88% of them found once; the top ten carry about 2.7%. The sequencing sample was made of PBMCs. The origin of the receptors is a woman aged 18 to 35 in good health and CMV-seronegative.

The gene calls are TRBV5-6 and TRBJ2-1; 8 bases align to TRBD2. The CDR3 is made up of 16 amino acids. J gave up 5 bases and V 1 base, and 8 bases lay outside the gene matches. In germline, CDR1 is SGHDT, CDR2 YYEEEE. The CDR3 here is CASSLYTGRVDNEQFF. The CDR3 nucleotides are TGTGCCAGCAGCTTGTACACCGGGAGGGTTGACAATGAGCAGTTCTTC.

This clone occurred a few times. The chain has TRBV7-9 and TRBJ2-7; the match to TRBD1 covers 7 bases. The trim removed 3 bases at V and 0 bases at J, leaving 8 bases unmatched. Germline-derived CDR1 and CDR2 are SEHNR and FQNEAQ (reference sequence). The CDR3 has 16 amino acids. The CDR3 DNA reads TGTGCCAGCAGCTTCGGAAGCAGGGGGAACTCCTACGAGCAGTACTTC. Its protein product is CASSFGSRGNSYEQYF.

CDR3 amino acids: CATSRSPDSRNQPQHF. The CDR3 DNA sequence: TGTGCCACCAGCAGATCCCCCGACAGCCGCAATCAGCCCCAGCATTTT. The chain joins TRBV15 to TRBJ1-5; a possible D gene is TRBD1 (5 bases). V lost 2 bases and J 2 bases, leaving 13 bases between the germline ends. There are 16 residues in the CDR3. Germline V gene sequence: CDR1 LNHNV, CDR2 YYDKDF (reference sequence).

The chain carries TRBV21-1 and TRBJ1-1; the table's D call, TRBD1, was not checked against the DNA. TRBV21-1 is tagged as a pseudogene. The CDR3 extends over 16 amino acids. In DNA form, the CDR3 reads TGTGCCAGCAGCAAAGCTGAGGGACAGGGGAACACTGAAGCTTTCTTT. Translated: CASSKAEGQGNTEAFF.

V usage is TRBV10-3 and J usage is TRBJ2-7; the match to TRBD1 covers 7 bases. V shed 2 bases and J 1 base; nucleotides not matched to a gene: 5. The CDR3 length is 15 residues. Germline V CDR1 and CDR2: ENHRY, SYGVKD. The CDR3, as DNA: TGTGCCATCAGTGAGAATTGGGACAGATCCTACGAGCAGTACTTC. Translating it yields CAISENWDRSYEQYF.

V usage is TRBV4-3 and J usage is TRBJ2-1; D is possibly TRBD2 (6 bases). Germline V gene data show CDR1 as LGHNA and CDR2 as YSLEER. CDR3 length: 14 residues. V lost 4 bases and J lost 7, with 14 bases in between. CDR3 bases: TGCGCCAGCAGCCCCCGGACTGGGGGGAATGAGCAGTTCTTC. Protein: CASSPRTGGNEQFF.

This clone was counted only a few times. CDR3 DNA sequence: TGTGCCAGCAGTGAGAGGGAGACAGGGGCCCAGCCCCAGCATTTT. This sequence encodes CASSERETGAQPQHF. The chain employs TRBV6-1 and TRBJ1-5; TRBD1 aligns across 8 bases. CDR1 MNHNS and CDR2 SASEGT come from the germline V gene. V trimming: 3 bases; J trimming: 7 bases; junction bases outside the gene matches: 8. The CDR3 has 15 amino acids.

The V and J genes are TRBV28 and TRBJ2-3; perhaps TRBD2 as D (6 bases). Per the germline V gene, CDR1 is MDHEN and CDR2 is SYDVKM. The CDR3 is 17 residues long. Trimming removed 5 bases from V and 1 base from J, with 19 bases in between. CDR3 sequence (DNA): TGTGCCAGCAGTACTCCCCTGGACTACTCAGGCACAGATACGCAGTATTTT. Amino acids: CASSTPLDYSGTDTQYF. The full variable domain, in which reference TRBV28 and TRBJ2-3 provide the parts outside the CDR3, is DVKVTQSSRYLVKRTGEKVFLECVQDMDHENMFWYRQDPGLGLRLIYFSYDVKMKEKGDIPEGYSVSREKKERFSLILESASTNQTSMYLCASSTPLDYSGTDTQYFGPGTRLTVL.

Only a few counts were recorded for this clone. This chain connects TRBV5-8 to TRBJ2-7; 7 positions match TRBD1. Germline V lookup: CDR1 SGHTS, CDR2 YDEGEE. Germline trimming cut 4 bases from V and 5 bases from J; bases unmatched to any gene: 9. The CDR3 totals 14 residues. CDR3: CASSAHLTGDEQYF. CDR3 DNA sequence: TGTGCCAGCAGCGCCCATTTAACAGGGGACGAGCAGTACTTC. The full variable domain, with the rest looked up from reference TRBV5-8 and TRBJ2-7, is EAGVTQSPTHLIKTRGQQATLRCSPISGHTSVYWYQQALGLGLQFLLWYDEGEERNRGNFPPRFSGRQFPNYSSELNVNALELEDSALYLCASSAHLTGDEQYFGPGTRLTVT.

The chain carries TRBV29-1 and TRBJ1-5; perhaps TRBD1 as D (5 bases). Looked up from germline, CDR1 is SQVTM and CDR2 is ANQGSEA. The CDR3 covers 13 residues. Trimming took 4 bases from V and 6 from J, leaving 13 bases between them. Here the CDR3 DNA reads TGCAGCGTTGCGGAACAGGACGGTCAGCCCCAGCATTTT. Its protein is CSVAEQDGQPQHF.

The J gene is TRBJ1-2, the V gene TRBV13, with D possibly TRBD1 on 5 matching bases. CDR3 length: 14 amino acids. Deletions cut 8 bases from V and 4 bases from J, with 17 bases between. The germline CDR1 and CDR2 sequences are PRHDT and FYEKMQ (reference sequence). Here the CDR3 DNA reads TGTGCCAGCTGCCGCGCGACAGAAATCTATGGCTACACCTTC. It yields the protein CASCRATEIYGYTF.

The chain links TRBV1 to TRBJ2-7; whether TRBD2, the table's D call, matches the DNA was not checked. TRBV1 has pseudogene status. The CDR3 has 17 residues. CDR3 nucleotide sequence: TGCACCAGCAGCCTTCGACCCCAACTAGCGGTTTCCTACGAGCAGTACTTC. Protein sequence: CTSSLRPQLAVSYEQYF.

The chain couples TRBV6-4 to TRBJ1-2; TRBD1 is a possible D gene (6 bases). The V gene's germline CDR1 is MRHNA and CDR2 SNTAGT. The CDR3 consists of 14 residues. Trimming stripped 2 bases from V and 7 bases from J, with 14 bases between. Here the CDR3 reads CASSDGGRGGGYTF. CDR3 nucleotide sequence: TGTGCCAGCAGTGACGGGGGTAGGGGGGGTGGCTACACCTTC.

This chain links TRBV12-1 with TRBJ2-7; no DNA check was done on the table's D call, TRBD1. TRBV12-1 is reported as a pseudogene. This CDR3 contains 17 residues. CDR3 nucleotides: TGTGCCAGCAGCTCCGTGGTGGTGTCAGGGCAACCCTACGAGCAGTACTTC. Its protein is CASSSVVVSGQPYEQYF.

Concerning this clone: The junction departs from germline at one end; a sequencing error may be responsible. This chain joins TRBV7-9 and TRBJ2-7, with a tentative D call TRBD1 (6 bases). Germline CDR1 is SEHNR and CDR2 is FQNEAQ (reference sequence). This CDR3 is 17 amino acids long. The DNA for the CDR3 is TGTGCCAGCAGCCTAGCCACGGCAGGGGTTTACTCCTACGAGCAGTACTTC. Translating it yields CASSLATAGVYSYEQYF.

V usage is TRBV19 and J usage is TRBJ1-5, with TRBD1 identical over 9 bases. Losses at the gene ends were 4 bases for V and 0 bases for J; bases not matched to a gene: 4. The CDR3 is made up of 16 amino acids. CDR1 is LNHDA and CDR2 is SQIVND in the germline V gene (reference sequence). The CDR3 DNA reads TGTGCCAGTAGTAGAAGGACAGGGGATAGCAATCAGCCCCAGCATTTT. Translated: CASSRRTGDSNQPQHF.

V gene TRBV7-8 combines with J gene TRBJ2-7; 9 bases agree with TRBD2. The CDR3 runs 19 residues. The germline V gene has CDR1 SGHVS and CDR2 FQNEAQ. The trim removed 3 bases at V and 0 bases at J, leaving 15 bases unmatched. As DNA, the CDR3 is TGTGCCAGCAGCTTGCCAGAACGCAGGCTAGCGGGAATCTCCTACGAGCAGTACTTC. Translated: CASSLPERRLAGISYEQYF. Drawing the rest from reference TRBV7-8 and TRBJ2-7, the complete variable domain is GAGVSQSPRYKVAKRGQDVALRCDPISGHVSLFWYQQALGQGPEFLTYFQNEAQLDKSGLPSDRFFAERPEGSVSTLKIQRTQQEDSAVYLCASSLPERRLAGISYEQYFGPGTRLTVT.

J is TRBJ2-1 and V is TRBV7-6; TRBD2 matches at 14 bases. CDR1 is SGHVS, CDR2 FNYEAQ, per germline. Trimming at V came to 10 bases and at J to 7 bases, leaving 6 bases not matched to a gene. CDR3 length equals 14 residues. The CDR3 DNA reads TGTGCCATCCCCGGGACTAGCGGGAGTAATGAGCAGTTCTTC. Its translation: CAIPGTSGSNEQFF.

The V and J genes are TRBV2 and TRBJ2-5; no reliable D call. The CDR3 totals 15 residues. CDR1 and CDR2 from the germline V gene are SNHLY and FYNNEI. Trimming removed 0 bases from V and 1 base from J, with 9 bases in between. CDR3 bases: TGTGCCAGCAGTGAAGCGCCAGCGCTCCAAGAGACCCAGTACTTC. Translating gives CASSEAPALQETQYF.

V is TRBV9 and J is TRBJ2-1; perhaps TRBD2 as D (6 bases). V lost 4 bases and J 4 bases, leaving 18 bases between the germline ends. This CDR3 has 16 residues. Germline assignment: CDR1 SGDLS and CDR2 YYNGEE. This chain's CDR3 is CASSHLSAGSYNEQFF. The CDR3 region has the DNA TGTGCCAGCAGCCACCTCTCTGCGGGATCATACAATGAGCAGTTCTTC.

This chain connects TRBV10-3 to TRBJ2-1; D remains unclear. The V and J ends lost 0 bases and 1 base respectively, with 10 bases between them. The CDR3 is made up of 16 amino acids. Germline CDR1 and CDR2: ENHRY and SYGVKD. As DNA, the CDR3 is TGTGCCATCAGTGAGTCAGCCCCTGATTCCTACAATGAGCAGTTCTTC. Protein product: CAISESAPDSYNEQFF.

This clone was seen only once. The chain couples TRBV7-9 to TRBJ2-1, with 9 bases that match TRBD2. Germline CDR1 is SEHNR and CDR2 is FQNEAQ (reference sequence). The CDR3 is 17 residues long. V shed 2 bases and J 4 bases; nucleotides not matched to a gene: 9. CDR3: CASSLLGGRVEYNEQFF. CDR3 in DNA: TGTGCCAGCAGCTTATTAGGCGGGAGGGTGGAGTACAATGAGCAGTTCTTC.